A selection of T cell receptor beta chains follows, all from one sample in a study of T cells after posttransplantation cyclophosphamide. Generated by immunoSEQ multiplex PCR, the TCRdb table keeps only in-frame clones and is missing some. Of tens of thousands of clones in the sample, approximately 94% were seen once. The sample taken for sequencing was PBMCs. All receptors derive from a woman between 25 and 40 years old in good health and a related stem cell transplant donor. The CDR3 runs from the conserved cysteine through the conserved F or W. The D gene is left open where the match is weak. The size field is filled for only some rows; it gives once, few, many or a size class.

d_call j_call clone_size v_call cdr3_nt cdr3_aa
TRBD1 TRBJ1-2 - TRBV29-1 TGCAGCGTTACGGGGACAGTTGGCGTTAACTATGGCTACACCTTC CSVTGTVGVNYGYTF
- TRBJ2-5 - TRBV7-8 TGTGCCAGCAGCTTAGGTGATAGCGGACCCAAGTACTTC CASSLGDSGPKYF
- TRBJ1-3 - TRBV15 TGTGCCACCTCACAGGGTAATGGAAACACCATATATTTT CATSQGNGNTIYF
- TRBJ1-1 - TRBV6-5 TGTGCCAGCAGTAATACGCGGACAGAAGGTGAAGCTTTCTTT CASSNTRTEGEAFF
TRBD1 TRBJ1-4 - TRBV7-9 TGTGCCAGCAGCCCATGGGACAGGGGCTATGAAAAACTGTTTTTT CASSPWDRGYEKLFF
- TRBJ1-4 - TRBV30 TGTGCCTGGAGTGTACAAGGGGCAGGGGAAAAACTGTTTTTT CAWSVQGAGEKLFF
- TRBJ2-5 - TRBV9 TGTGCCAGCAGTTCGGGGATGGAGGGAGAGACCCAGTACTTC CASSSGMEGETQYF
- TRBJ2-5 - TRBV5-1 TGCGCCAGCAGCTTGGTGGCTAGAAGGGAGACCCAGTACTTC CASSLVARRETQYF
TRBD1 TRBJ1-4 - TRBV5-4 TGTGCCAGCAGCTTGTTCGGGACAGGGATTCCTAATGAAAAACTGTTTTTT CASSLFGTGIPNEKLFF
TRBD1 TRBJ2-7 - TRBV18 TGTGCCAGCTCACCGGGACAGGGAGGCGGCGAGCAGTACTTC CASSPGQGGGEQYF
- TRBJ1-2 - TRBV7-9 TGTGCCAGCAGCTTAAGCCTGGACTATGGCTACACCTTC CASSLSLDYGYTF
TRBD1 TRBJ2-2 - TRBV5-1 TGCGCCAGCAGCTTGGATCCGAGGGGGACAGGCAGCACCGGGGAGCTGTTTTTT CASSLDPRGTGSTGELFF
- TRBJ1-1 - TRBV29-1 TGCAGCGTTCGGGTGCTGAACACTGAAGCTTTCTTT CSVRVLNTEAFF
TRBD2 TRBJ2-3 once TRBV7-2 TGTGCCAGCAGCCGCGCCACTAGCGGGGGGGCCACAGATACGCAGTATTTT CASSRATSGGATDTQYF
- TRBJ2-1 - TRBV5-6 TGTGCCAGCAGCGCCCGGGGGGCAGGAGACAATGAGCAGTTCTTC CASSARGAGDNEQFF
TRBD1 TRBJ1-5 - TRBV30 TGTGCCTGGAGAGAAACAGGGGGCAATCAGCCCCAGCATTTT CAWRETGGNQPQHF
TRBD2 TRBJ2-3 - TRBV19 TGTGCCAGTAGTATCGGGCGGGGGGATGTTGCAGATACGCAGTATTTT CASSIGRGDVADTQYF
TRBD2 TRBJ2-3 - TRBV9 TGTGCCAGCAGCCCTGGGACTAGCGGGGGGGCCGATATGCAGTATTTT CASSPGTSGGADMQYF
TRBD1 TRBJ1-5 - TRBV2 TGTGCCAGCAGTTCACAGGGGGTGCCCCGATATAGCAATCAGCCCCAGCATTTT CASSSQGVPRYSNQPQHF
TRBD1 TRBJ1-1 - TRBV10-3 TGTGCCATCAGTGAAACACAGGGGGCAGCTTTCTTT CAISETQGAAFF
- TRBJ1-2 - TRBV4-1 TGCGCCAGCAGCCAAGATTCTAGGATAGACTATGGCTACACCTTC CASSQDSRIDYGYTF
- TRBJ2-2 - TRBV7-2 TGTGCCAGCAGCCTTAGAATCACCGGGGAGCTGTTTTTT CASSLRITGELFF
- TRBJ1-2 - TRBV6-1 TGTGCCAGCAGTGATCCGACAGTGATCCCCTCCTATGGCTACACCTTC CASSDPTVIPSYGYTF
TRBD2 TRBJ2-1 - TRBV30 TGTGCCTGGAGTGCGACTAGCGGAGACTACAATGAGCAGTTCTTC CAWSATSGDYNEQFF